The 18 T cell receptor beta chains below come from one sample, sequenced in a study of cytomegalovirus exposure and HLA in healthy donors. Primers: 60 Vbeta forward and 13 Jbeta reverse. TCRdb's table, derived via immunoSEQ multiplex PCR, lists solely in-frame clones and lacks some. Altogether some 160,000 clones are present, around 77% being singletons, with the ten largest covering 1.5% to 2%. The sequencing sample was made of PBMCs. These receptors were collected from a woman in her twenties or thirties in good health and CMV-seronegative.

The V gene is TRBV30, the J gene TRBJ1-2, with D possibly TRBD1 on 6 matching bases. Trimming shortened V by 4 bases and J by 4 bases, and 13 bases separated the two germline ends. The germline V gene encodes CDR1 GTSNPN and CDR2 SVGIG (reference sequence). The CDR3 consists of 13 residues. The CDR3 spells CAWTPGTPYGYTF. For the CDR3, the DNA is TGTGCCTGGACCCCCGGGACACCCTATGGCTACACCTTC.

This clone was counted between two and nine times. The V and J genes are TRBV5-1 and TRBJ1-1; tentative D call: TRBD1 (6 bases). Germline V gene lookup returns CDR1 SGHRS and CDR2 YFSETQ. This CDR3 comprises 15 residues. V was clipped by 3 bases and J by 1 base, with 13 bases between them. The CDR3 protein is CASSSDSRGNTEAFF. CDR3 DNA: TGCGCCAGCAGCTCGGACAGTCGGGGGAACACTGAAGCTTTCTTT.

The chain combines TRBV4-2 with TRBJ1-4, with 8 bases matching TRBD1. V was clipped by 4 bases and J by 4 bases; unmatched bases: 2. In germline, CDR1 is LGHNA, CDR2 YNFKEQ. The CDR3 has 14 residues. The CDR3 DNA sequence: TGTGCCAGCAGCCGGGGACAGGATAATGAAAAACTGTTTTTT. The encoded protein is CASSRGQDNEKLFF.

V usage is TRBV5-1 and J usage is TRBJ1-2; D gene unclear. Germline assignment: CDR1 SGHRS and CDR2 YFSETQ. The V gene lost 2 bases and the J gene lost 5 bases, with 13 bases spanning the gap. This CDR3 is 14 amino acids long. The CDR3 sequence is CASSLEADHYGYTF. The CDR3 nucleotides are TGCGCCAGCAGCTTAGAGGCAGATCATTATGGCTACACCTTC.

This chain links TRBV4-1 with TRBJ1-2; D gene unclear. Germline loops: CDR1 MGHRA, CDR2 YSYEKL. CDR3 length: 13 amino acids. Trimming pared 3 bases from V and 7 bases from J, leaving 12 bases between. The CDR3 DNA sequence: TGCGCCAGCAGCCAGGCCGGACTGAGTGGCTACACCTTC. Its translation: CASSQAGLSGYTF.

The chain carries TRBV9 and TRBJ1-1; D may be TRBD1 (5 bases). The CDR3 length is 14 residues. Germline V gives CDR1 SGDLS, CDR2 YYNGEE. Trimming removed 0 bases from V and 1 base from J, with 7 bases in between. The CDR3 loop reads CASSVGDWNTEAFF. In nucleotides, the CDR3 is TGTGCCAGCAGCGTAGGGGACTGGAACACTGAAGCTTTCTTT.

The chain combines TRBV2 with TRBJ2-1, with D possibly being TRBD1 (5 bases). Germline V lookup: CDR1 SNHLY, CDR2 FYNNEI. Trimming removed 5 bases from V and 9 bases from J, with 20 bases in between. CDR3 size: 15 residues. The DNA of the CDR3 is TGTGCCAGCAGTTCGACCAATAGTGGGCAGGGTGAGCAGTTCTTC. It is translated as CASSSTNSGQGEQFF.

The DNA for the CDR3 is TGTGCCAGCAGTTTAAAGTGGACAGGGGCCTACGAGCAGTACTTC. Translated, it gives CASSLKWTGAYEQYF. The genes are TRBV27 and TRBJ2-7; 9 bases align to TRBD1. The V segment lost 2 bases and the J segment 2 bases; nucleotides outside the gene matches: 4. From germline, CDR1 is MNHEY and CDR2 SMNVEV (reference sequence). The CDR3 spans 15 residues.

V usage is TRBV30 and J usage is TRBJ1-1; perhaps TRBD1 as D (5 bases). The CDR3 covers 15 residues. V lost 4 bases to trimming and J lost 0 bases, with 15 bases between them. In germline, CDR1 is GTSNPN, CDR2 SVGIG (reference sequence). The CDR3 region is CAWTRGRIMNTEAFF. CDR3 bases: TGTGCCTGGACGCGGGGGAGAATCATGAACACTGAAGCTTTCTTT.

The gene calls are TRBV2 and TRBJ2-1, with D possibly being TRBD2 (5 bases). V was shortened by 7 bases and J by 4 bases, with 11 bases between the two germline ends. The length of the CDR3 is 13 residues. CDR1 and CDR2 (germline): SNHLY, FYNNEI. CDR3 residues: CASKTRPYNEQFF. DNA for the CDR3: TGTGCCAGCAAAACTAGGCCGTACAATGAGCAGTTCTTC.

Here the CDR3 reads CASSLTGGKNIQYF. CDR3 bases: TGTGCCAGCAGTTTGACAGGGGGCAAAAACATTCAGTACTTC. This chain uses TRBV28 with TRBJ2-4, with TRBD1 matching 9 bases. The length of the CDR3 is 14 residues. Per the germline V gene, CDR1 is MDHEN and CDR2 is SYDVKM. V lost 3 bases to trimming and J lost 3 bases; unmatched junction nucleotides: 0.

In DNA, the CDR3 is TGTGCCAGCAGTCTAGCGGGCGTAGCGCGGTACTTC. It encodes CASSLAGVARYF. The chain is built from TRBV28 and TRBJ2-7; 8 bases agree with TRBD2. The ends lost 5 bases at V and 12 bases at J; junction bases unmatched: 9. The CDR3 runs 12 residues. Per germline, CDR1 MDHEN and CDR2 SYDVKM.

CDR3 sequence: CASSLADRGLGETQYF. As DNA, the CDR3 is TGTGCCAGCAGCTTAGCCGACAGGGGGCTAGGAGAGACCCAGTACTTC. V gene TRBV5-8 combines with J gene TRBJ2-5; 10 bases are a match to TRBD1. The CDR3 totals 16 residues. The V gene's germline CDR1 is SGHTS and CDR2 YDEGEE. With 2 bases clipped from V and 4 bases from J, the junction kept 8 bases outside the gene matches.

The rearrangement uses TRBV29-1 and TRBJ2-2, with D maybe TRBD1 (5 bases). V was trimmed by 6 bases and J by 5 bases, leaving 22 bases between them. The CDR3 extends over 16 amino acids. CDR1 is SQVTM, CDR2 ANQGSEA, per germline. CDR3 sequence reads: CSVPREAGSRTGELFF. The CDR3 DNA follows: TGCAGCGTCCCCCGAGAGGCAGGGTCAAGGACCGGGGAGCTGTTTTTT.

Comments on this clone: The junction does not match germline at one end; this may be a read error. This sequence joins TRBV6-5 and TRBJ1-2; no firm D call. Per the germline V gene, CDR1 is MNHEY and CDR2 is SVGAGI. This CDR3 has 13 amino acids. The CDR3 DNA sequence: TGTGCCAGCAGTTACCGGGATTTATATGGCTACCCCTTC. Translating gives CASSYRDLYGYPF.

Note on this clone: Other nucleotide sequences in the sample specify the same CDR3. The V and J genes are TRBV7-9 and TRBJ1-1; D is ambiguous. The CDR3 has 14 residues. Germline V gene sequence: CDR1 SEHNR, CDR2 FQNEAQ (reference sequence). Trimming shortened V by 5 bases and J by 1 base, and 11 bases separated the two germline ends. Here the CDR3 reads CASSLVAANTEAFF. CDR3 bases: TGTGCCAGCAGCCTTGTGGCGGCGAACACTGAAGCTTTCTTT.

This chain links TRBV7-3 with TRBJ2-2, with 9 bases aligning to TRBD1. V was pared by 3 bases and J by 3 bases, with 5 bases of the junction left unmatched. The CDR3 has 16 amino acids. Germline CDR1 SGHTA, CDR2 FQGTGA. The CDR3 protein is CASSFNRGRDTGELFF. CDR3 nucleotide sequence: TGTGCCAGCAGCTTCAACAGGGGGCGCGACACCGGGGAGCTGTTTTTT.

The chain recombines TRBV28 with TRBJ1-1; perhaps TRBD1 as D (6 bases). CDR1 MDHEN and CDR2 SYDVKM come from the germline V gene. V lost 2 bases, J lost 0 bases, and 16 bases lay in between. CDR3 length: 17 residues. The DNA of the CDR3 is TGTGCCAGCAGTTTAGGCGGGGGGCTTGGGTTGAACACTGAAGCTTTCTTT. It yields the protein CASSLGGGLGLNTEAFF.